The entry that follows covers one T cell receptor (beta chain) sequence. Antigen unknown. Germline V gene data show CDR1 as SGHTA and CDR2 as FQGNSA. The CDR3 is 15 amino acids. Trimming cost V 4 bases and J 2 bases; bases outside gene matches: 3. Systemic immunosuppression or autoimmune disease history was grounds to exclude patients. The data derive from a study of OX40 agonist ivuxolimab in advanced cancers. About the study: Patients assigned to dose escalation were diagnosed with hepatocellular carcinoma, melanoma, renal cell or head and neck cancer. The study, taken as a whole, reports: Compared with CD4+, CD8+ T cells on average had more expanded clones. The expanded peripheral T cells' antigen specificity was not determined.

Sequenced by immunoSEQ multiplex PCR; TCRdb stores in-frame clones only, minus some. The table records around 76,000 clones, 65% to 90% of them present only once. The sequence was obtained from an adult with an advanced solid tumor such as melanoma, head and neck, liver or kidney cancer. The source material was CD4+ or CD8+ T cells sorted from blood, sampled in a trial of the OX40 agonist ivuxolimab. V usage is TRBV7-2 and J usage is TRBJ1-5; 9 bases line up with TRBD1. The CDR3 DNA reads TGTGCCAGCAGCTCCAGGACAGGGGGCAATCAGCCCCAGCATTTT. Translating it yields CASSSRTGGNQPQHF.